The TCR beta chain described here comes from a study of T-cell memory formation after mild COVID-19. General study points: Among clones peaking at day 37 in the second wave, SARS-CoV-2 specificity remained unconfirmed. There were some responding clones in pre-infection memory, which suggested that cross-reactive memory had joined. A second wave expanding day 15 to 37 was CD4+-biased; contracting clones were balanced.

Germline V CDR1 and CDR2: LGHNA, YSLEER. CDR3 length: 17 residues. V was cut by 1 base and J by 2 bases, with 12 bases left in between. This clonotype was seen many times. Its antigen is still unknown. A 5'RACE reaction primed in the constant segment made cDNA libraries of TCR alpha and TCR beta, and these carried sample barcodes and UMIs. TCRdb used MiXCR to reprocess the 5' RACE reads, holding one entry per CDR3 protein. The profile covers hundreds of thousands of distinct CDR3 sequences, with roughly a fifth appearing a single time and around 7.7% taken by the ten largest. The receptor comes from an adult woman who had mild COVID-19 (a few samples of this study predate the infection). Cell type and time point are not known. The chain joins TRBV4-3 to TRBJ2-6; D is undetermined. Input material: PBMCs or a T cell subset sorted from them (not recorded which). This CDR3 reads CASSQANSQAGANVLTF. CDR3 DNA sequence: TGCGCCAGCAGCCAAGCCAATTCCCAAGCTGGGGCCAACGTCCTGACTTTC.